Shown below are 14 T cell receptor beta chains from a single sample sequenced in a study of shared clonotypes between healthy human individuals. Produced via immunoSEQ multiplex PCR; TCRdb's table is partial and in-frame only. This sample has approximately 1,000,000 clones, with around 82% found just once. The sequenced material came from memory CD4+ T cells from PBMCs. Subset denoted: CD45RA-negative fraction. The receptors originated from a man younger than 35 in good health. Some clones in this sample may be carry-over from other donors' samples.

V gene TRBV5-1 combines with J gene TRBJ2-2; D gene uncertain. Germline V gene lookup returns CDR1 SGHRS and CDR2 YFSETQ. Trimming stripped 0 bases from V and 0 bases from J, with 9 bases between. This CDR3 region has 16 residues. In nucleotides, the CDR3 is TGCGCCAGCAGCTTGGCAGTGACACCGAACACCGGGGAGCTGTTTTTT. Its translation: CASSLAVTPNTGELFF.

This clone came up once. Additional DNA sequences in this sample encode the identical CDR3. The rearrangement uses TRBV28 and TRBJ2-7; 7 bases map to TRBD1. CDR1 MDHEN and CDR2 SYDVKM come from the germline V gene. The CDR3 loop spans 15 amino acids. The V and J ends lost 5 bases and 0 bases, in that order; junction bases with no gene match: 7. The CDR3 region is CASSPGTESSYEQYF. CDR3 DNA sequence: TGTGCCAGCAGTCCTGGGACAGAGAGCTCCTACGAGCAGTACTTC.

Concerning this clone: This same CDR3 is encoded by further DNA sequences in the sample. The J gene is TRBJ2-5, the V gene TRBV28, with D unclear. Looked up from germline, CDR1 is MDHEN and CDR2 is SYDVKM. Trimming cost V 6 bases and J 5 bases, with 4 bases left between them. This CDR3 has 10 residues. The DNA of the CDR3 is TGTGCCAGCAGGGGGGAGACCCAGTACTTC. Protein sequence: CASRGETQYF.

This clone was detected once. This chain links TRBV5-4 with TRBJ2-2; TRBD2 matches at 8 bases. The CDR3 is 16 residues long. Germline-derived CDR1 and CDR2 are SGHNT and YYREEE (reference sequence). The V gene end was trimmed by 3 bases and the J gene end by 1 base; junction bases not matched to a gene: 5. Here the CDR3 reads CASSSPGLGNTGELFF. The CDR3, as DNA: TGTGCCAGCAGCTCTCCGGGACTAGGGAACACCGGGGAGCTGTTTTTT. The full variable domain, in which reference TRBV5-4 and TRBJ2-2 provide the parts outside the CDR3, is ETGVTQSPTHLIKTRGQQVTLRCSSQSGHNTVSWYQQALGQGPQFIFQYYREEENGRGNFPPRFSGLQFPNYSSELNVNALELDDSALYLCASSSPGLGNTGELFFGEGSRLTVL.

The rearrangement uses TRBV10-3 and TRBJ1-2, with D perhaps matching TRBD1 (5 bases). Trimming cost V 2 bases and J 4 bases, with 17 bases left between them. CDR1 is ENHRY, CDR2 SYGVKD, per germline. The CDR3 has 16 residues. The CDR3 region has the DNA TGTGCCATCAGTGAGAGAGAGGGAGGGGTGAGCTATGGCTACACCTTC. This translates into CAISEREGGVSYGYTF.

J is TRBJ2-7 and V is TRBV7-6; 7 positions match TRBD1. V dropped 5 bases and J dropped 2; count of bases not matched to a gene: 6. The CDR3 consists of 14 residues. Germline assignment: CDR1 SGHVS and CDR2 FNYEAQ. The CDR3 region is CASSPRQGTYEQYF. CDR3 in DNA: TGTGCCAGCAGCCCACGACAGGGCACCTACGAGCAGTACTTC.

CDR3 nucleotide sequence: TGCGCCAGCAGCTATCGGGACGCATCCTACAATGAGCAGTTCTTC. Protein sequence: CASSYRDASYNEQFF. The J gene is TRBJ2-1, the V gene TRBV5-1; either TRBD1 or TRBD2 may supply D (5 bases each). The CDR3 spans 15 residues. The germline CDR1 and CDR2 sequences are SGHRS and YFSETQ. Trimming stripped 3 bases from V and 1 base from J, with 11 bases between.

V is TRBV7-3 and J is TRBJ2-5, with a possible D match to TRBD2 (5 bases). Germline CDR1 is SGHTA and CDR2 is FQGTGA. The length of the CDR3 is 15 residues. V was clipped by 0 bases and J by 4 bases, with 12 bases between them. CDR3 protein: CASSLTASFTETQYF. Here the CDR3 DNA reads TGTGCCAGCAGCTTAACAGCTAGCTTTACAGAGACCCAGTACTTC.

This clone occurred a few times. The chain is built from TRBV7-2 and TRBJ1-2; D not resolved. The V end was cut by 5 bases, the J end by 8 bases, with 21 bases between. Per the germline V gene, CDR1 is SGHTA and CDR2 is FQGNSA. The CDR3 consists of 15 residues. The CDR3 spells CASSPSQGQTIGYTF. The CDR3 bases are TGTGCCAGCAGCCCCAGCCAAGGGCAGACGATCGGCTACACCTTC. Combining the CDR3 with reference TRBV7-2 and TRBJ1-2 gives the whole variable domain GAGVSQSPSNKVTEKGKDVELRCDPISGHTALYWYRQSLGQGLEFLIYFQGNSAPDKSGLPSDRFSAERTGGSVSTLTIQRTQQEDSAVYLCASSPSQGQTIGYTFGSGTRLTVV.

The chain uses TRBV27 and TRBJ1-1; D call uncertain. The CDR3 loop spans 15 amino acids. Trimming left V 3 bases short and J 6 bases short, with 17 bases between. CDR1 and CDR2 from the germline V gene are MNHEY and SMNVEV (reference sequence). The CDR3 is CASSFRRLGDPEAFF. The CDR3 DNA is TGTGCCAGCAGTTTCCGACGGCTAGGAGACCCTGAAGCTTTCTTT.

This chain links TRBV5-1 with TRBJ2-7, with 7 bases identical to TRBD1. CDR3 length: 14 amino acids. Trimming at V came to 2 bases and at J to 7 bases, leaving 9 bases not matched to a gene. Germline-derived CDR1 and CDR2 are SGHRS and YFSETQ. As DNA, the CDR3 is TGCGCCAGCAGCTTAACCACAGGGGCTGGAGAGCAGTACTTC. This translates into CASSLTTGAGEQYF.

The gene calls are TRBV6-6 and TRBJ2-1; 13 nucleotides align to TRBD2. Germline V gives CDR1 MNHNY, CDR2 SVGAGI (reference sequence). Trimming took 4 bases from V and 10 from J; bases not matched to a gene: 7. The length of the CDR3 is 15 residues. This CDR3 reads CASSSRTSGSREQFF. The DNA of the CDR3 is TGTGCCAGCAGTTCGCGGACTAGCGGGAGTAGGGAGCAGTTCTTC.

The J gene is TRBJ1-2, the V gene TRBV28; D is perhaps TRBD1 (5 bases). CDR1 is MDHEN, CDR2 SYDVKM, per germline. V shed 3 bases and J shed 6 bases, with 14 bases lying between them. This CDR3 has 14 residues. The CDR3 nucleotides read TGTGCCAGCAGTTTGCTCGCAGGGCGGAATGGCTACACCTTC. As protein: CASSLLAGRNGYTF.

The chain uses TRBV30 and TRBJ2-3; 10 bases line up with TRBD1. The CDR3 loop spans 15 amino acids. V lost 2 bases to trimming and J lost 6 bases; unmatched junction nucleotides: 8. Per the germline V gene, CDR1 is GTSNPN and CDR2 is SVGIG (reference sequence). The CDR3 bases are TGTGCCTGGAGTCCCGGGACAGGGGCGCCCGATACGCAGTATTTT. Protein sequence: CAWSPGTGAPDTQYF.